This T cell receptor (beta chain) originates from a study of blood T cell repertoires in COVID-19. Across the study: Material from acute and convalescent COVID-19 was sourced from the United States, Italy and Spain. Sample material is recorded as cDNA or gDNA derived from T cells, B-cell-depleted T cells, or PBMCs.

In the source study's methods: Cell counts per sample came from amplifying reference gene primers. Here immunoSEQ multiplex PCR was the method, and the copy in TCRdb shows in-frame clones only, minus some. V, J and clone size were drawn from that table, and D and trimming were deduced from the DNA. The table includes about 200,000 clones, about 90% detected once. With V trimmed by 4 bases and J by 8 bases, 7 bases remained unmatched. The CDR3 spans 13 residues. Germline loops: CDR1 SGHDT, CDR2 YYEEEE. The receptor comes from a young man with active or convalescent COVID-19. Sequenced input: peripheral blood. V and J are TRBV5-6 and TRBJ1-2, with 8 bases fitting TRBD1. As DNA, the CDR3 is TGTGCCAGCAGCCATCCGACAGGGGTCGGCTACACCTTC. The encoded protein is CASSHPTGVGYTF.